These 10 T cell receptor beta chains share one sample of origin, sequenced in a study of regulatory T cells in long-lasting Graves disease. The time point denotes: newly diagnosed GD, antithyroid drugs for less than 3 months. After RNA was extracted from PBMCs, the TCR library was made from it. According to the study, TCR beta libraries were built with iRepertoire HTBI primers and CDR3-region Arm-PCR. From the multiplex PCR reads, TCRdb called clonotypes with MiXCR, one entry per CDR3 protein. The repertoire holds about 530,000 distinct CDR3 sequences, with around 15% as singletons. The same sample was also used in a study of T cells in Graves' hyperthyroidism and ophthalmopathy.

Sequencing used peripheral blood mononuclear cells (PBMCs), obtained at new diagnosis, from a patient treated with antithyroid drugs. The receptor set was obtained from a woman aged 40 to 65 with Graves disease.

This clonotype has a count of ten or more. The gene calls are TRBV2 and TRBJ1-1; D gene unclear. Germline lookup yields CDR1 SNHLY and CDR2 FYNNEI. The CDR3 covers 13 residues. V gave up 3 bases and J gave up 2 bases, with 7 bases separating them. The CDR3 DNA sequence: TGTGCCAGCAGTGACGACACCAACACTGAAGCTTTCTTT. This translates into CASSDDTNTEAFF.

This clonotype was detected only a few times. The rearrangement uses TRBV28 and TRBJ2-2; 10 bases line up with TRBD1. V was clipped by 10 bases and J by 9 bases; unmatched bases: 8. Germline V gives CDR1 MDHEN, CDR2 SYDVKM. The CDR3 is 13 amino acids. CDR3 sequence (DNA): TGTGCCATACCGACAGGGGGCGTCCGGGAGCTGTTTTTT. This translates into CAIPTGGVRELFF.

This chain joins TRBV12-3 or TRBV12-4 and TRBJ1-5, with D possibly matching TRBD1 (5 bases). This CDR3 spans 13 amino acids. Trimming pared 2 bases from V and 10 bases from J, leaving 12 bases between. DNA for the CDR3: TGTGCCAGCAGTTTAATGGGACCTGGACCCCAGCATTTT. The encoded protein is CASSLMGPGPQHF.

The chain recombines TRBV11-2 with TRBJ2-7, with a possible D match to TRBD2 (5 bases). Germline lookup yields CDR1 SGHAT and CDR2 FQNNGV. This CDR3 comprises 14 residues. V was cut by 0 bases and J by 0 bases, with 6 bases left in between. The CDR3 protein is CASSLDLASYEQYF. The DNA for the CDR3 is TGTGCCAGCAGCTTAGACCTAGCCTCCTACGAGCAGTACTTC.

Ten or more counts support this clonotype. The gene calls are TRBV28 and TRBJ1-6; 7 nucleotides match TRBD1. CDR3 length: 16 amino acids. Losses at the gene ends were 5 bases for V and 6 bases for J; bases not matched to a gene: 10. CDR1 is MDHEN and CDR2 is SYDVKM in the germline V gene. CDR3 DNA: TGTGCCAGCAGTCAGTCGACAGGGAGGGCTAATTCACCCCTCCACTTT. Translation: CASSQSTGRANSPLHF.

Ten or more counts support this clonotype. The V call is TRBV7-9, the J call TRBJ2-3, with 11 bases matching TRBD1. In germline, CDR1 is SEHNR, CDR2 FQNEAQ (reference sequence). The length of the CDR3 is 14 residues. V lost 6 bases, J lost 6 bases, and 5 bases stayed unmatched. The CDR3 sequence: CASRRTGGIDTQYF. The CDR3 DNA reads as TGTGCCAGCAGACGGACAGGGGGCATCGATACGCAGTATTTT.

This clonotype was found many times. The chain carries TRBV5-1 and TRBJ2-2; the match to TRBD2 covers 15 bases. Trimming removed 7 bases from V and 3 bases from J; junction bases left unmatched: 7. CDR1 and CDR2 (germline): SGHRS, YFSETQ. The CDR3 length is 17 residues. DNA for the CDR3: TGCGCCAGCCGACCGGGACTAGCGGGGGGACACACCGGGGAGCTGTTTTTT. It codes for CASRPGLAGGHTGELFF.

In its sample, this clonotype was seen a few times. The CDR3 DNA follows: TGTGCCACCAGCAGGGGAGGCCAAGAGACCCAGTACTTC. It translates to CATSRGGQETQYF. The chain employs TRBV15 and TRBJ2-5; tentatively, D is TRBD2 (6 bases). The CDR3 spans 13 residues. V gave up 3 bases and J gave up 1 base, with 6 bases separating them. CDR1 and CDR2 (germline): LNHNV, YYDKDF (reference sequence).

This clonotype came up many times. The rearrangement uses TRBV7-8 and TRBJ1-5; D ambiguous. Germline assignment: CDR1 SGHVS and CDR2 FQNEAQ. The CDR3 sequence is 18 residues long. Trimming stripped 1 base from V and 0 bases from J, with 16 bases between. The CDR3 DNA reads as TGTGCCAGCAGCTTAGAGAGTAGAAGGACCTATAGCAATCAGCCCCAGCATTTT. This translates into CASSLESRRTYSNQPQHF. The full variable domain, with the rest looked up from reference TRBV7-8 and TRBJ1-5, is GAGVSQSPRYKVAKRGQDVALRCDPISGHVSLFWYQQALGQGPEFLTYFQNEAQLDKSGLPSDRFFAERPEGSVSTLKIQRTQQEDSAVYLCASSLESRRTYSNQPQHFGDGTRLSIL.

This sequence joins TRBV10-3 and TRBJ1-5; maybe TRBD1 (5 bases). CDR1 is ENHRY, CDR2 SYGVKD, per germline. CDR3 size: 13 residues. Trimming removed 4 bases at V and 5 bases at J, with 9 bases between. Written as DNA, the CDR3 is TGTGCCATCAGTGTACAGGAGGATCAGCCCCAGCATTTT. Translating gives CAISVQEDQPQHF.